The entry that follows covers one TCR beta chain sequence. The antigen remains unidentified. Gene names and germline match the mouse. The DNA ends 4 residues before the CDR3 does, and the rest of the CDR3 is filled in from the germline J gene. Other nucleotide sequences from this sample produce the same CDR3. These data are taken from a study of CD8+ T cells in alopecia areata. About the study: C3H/HeJ donors aged roughly 6-13 months with spontaneous alopecia supplied skin grafted onto roughly 6-10-week-old female C3H/HeJ mice. Regarding the study as a whole: Normal skin's resident alphabeta T cells are sequenced alongside lesional scalp T cells. Across lesional scalp, and particularly alopecia totalis/universalis, clonality surpassed that of normal scalp. Patients showed less clear TCR sequence sharing than mice, possibly partly because of HLA diversity.

The CDR3 has 15 amino acids. Per the germline V gene, CDR1 is NSHNY and CDR2 is SYGAGN. The V end lost 4 bases, the J end lost 0 bases, and 12 bases lay between the germline ends. CD4, CD8alpha, NKG2D, NKG2ACE and other markers guided sorting of pooled cutaneous lymph node cells. Sequencing used cDNA as its template, made by extracting RNA and reverse transcribing it. TCRdb's table, derived via immunoSEQ multiplex PCR, lists solely in-frame clones and lacks some. The sample presents about 270,000 clones, none singletons. The material sequenced was CD4+ T cells sorted from a lymph node. The sequence was obtained from a C3H/HeJ mouse with alopecia areata. This strain has MHC haplotype H2-k. This chain joins TRBV13-1 and TRBJ2-3; possibly TRBD2 for D (7 bases). The sequenced part of the CDR3 DNA is TGTGCCAGCAGTCCTGGGGGCTCTAGTGCAGAA. This gives the protein CASSPGGSSAE. The full CDR3 is CASSPGGSSAETLYF.